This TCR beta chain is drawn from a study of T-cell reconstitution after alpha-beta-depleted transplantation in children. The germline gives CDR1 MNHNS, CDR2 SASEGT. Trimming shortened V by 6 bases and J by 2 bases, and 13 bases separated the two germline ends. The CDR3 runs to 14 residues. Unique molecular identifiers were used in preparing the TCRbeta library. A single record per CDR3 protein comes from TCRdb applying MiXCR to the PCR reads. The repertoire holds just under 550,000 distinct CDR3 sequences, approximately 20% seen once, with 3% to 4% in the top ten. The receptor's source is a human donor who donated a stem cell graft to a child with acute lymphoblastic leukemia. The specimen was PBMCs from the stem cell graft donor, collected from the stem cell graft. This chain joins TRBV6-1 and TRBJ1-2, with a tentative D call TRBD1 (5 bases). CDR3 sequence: CASRTLGGNYGYTF. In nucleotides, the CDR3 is TGTGCCAGCAGGACCCTGGGGGGAAACTATGGCTACACCTTC.